Below are 3 T cell receptor beta chains sequenced from a single sample in a study of T cells in localized non-small cell lung cancer. Using immunoSEQ multiplex PCR, the repertoire was profiled, and TCRdb retains in-frame clones only, with some absent. The table lists 30,000 to 45,000 clones, roughly nine tenths of them singletons, with under 8% in the top ten. This material consisted of peripheral blood, taken before any cancer treatment. All receptors come from a woman aged 40 to 75 with stage I lung adenocarcinoma.

The chain recombines TRBV11-2 with TRBJ2-7; 8 nucleotides agree with TRBD1. Per the germline V gene, CDR1 is SGHAT and CDR2 is FQNNGV. The trim removed 6 bases at V and 8 bases at J, leaving 15 bases unmatched. The CDR3 has 15 amino acids. CDR3 residues: CASRALQGVIGKQYF. As DNA, the CDR3 is TGTGCCAGCAGAGCCCTACAGGGGGTGATAGGCAAGCAGTACTTC.

The CDR3 protein is CASSSEGRSSTDTQYF. The CDR3 region has the DNA TGCGCCAGCAGCTCGGAGGGCAGATCTAGCACAGATACGCAGTATTTT. The rearrangement joins TRBV5-1 to TRBJ2-3; weak D call: TRBD2 (6 bases). The CDR3 loop spans 16 amino acids. The germline CDR1 and CDR2 sequences are SGHRS and YFSETQ. V was clipped by 3 bases and J by 0 bases, with 14 bases between them.

V and J are TRBV9 and TRBJ2-2; 8 bases line up with TRBD2. The CDR3 has 18 residues. Germline trimming cut 0 bases from V and 2 bases from J; bases unmatched to any gene: 9. CDR1 and CDR2 (germline): SGDLS, YYNGEE. DNA of the CDR3: TGTGCCAGCAGCGTAGGCGGGTCGGGGACTAGAAACACCGGGGAGCTGTTTTTT. Its translation: CASSVGGSGTRNTGELFF. The full variable domain, with the rest looked up from reference TRBV9 and TRBJ2-2, is DSGVTQTPKHLITATGQRVTLRCSPRSGDLSVYWYQQSLDQGLQFLIQYYNGEERAKGNILERFSAQQFPDLHSELNLSSLELGDSALYFCASSVGGSGTRNTGELFFGEGSRLTVL.